The 9 T cell receptor beta chains below come from one sample, sequenced in a study of OX40 agonist ivuxolimab in advanced cancers. The protocol was immunoSEQ multiplex PCR, while the TCRdb copy is restricted to in-frame clones and leaves out a portion. The sample carries tens of thousands of clones, 80% recorded once. The material was CD4+ or CD8+ T cells sorted from blood, obtained in a trial of the OX40 agonist ivuxolimab. The receptor set was obtained from an adult with an advanced solid tumor such as melanoma, head and neck, liver or kidney cancer.

The J gene is TRBJ2-1, the V gene TRBV5-8, with a tentative D call TRBD1 (7 bases). This CDR3 is 16 amino acids long. The germline V gene encodes CDR1 SGHTS and CDR2 YDEGEE. Trimming left V 10 bases short and J 4 bases short, with 24 bases between. The CDR3 sequence is CALSRGNRGGYNEQFF. CDR3 nucleotides: TGTGCCCTCAGCAGGGGAAACAGGGGAGGTTACAATGAGCAGTTCTTC.

The J gene is TRBJ1-1, the V gene TRBV5-1; D is ambiguous. Germline lookup yields CDR1 SGHRS and CDR2 YFSETQ. This CDR3 has 9 amino acids. The DNA of the CDR3 is TGCGCTTACACCGCTGAAGCTTTCTTT. It codes for CAYTAEAFF.

V is TRBV28 and J is TRBJ2-7; D call uncertain. Trimming shortened V by 6 bases and J by 7 bases, and 13 bases separated the two germline ends. CDR1 is MDHEN and CDR2 is SYDVKM in the germline V gene. The CDR3 consists of 12 residues. The DNA of the CDR3 is TGTGCCAGCAGGACGGTGGTGGAGGAGCAGTACTTC. It is translated as CASRTVVEEQYF. Supplemented by reference TRBV28 and TRBJ2-7, the full variable domain reads DVKVTQSSRYLVKRTGEKVFLECVQDMDHENMFWYRQDPGLGLRLIYFSYDVKMKEKGDIPEGYSVSREKKERFSLILESASTNQTSMYLCASRTVVEEQYFGPGTRLTVT.

The chain carries TRBV5-1 and TRBJ1-2; D not resolved. Trimming took off 0 bases at V and 5 bases at J, with 11 bases between the two ends. The CDR3 has 14 residues. Germline CDR1 is SGHRS and CDR2 is YFSETQ. DNA of the CDR3: TGCGCCAGCAGCTTGGACCCCGACCCTTATGGCTACACCTTC. Protein product: CASSLDPDPYGYTF.

J is TRBJ2-7 and V is TRBV11-3; D may be TRBD2 (5 bases). Germline CDR1 reads SGHNT; CDR2 reads YENEEA. V lost 5 bases and J lost 5, with 16 bases in between. The CDR3 sequence is 14 residues long. The CDR3, as DNA: TGTGCCAGCAGCCCGGGCGGGCGGGCTCACGAGCAGTACTTC. Its translation: CASSPGGRAHEQYF. Complete variable domain (other parts from reference TRBV11-3 and TRBJ2-7): EAGVVQSPRYKIIEKKQPVAFWCNPISGHNTLYWYLQNLGQGPELLIRYENEEAVDDSQLPKDRFSAERLKGVDSTLKIQPAELGDSAVYLCASSPGGRAHEQYFGPGTRLTVT.

This clone showed up just a few times. The chain links TRBV6-5 to TRBJ1-5; the D gene is possibly TRBD1 (5 bases). This CDR3 is built from 14 residues. Trimming cost V 3 bases and J 9 bases, with 15 bases left between them. In germline, CDR1 is MNHEY, CDR2 SVGAGI. The CDR3 sequence is CASSYGQGYPPQHF. The CDR3 DNA reads as TGTGCCAGCAGTTATGGGCAGGGCTATCCGCCCCAGCATTTT.

This clone was seen a few times. The chain has TRBV4-2 and TRBJ2-7; D is undetermined. The CDR3 covers 11 residues. Trimming removed 0 bases from V and 8 bases from J, with 5 bases in between. The germline V gene encodes CDR1 LGHNA and CDR2 YNFKEQ. The CDR3 DNA follows: TGTGCCAGCAGCCAAGATACCCAGCAGTACTTC. As protein: CASSQDTQQYF.

The chain joins TRBV7-6 to TRBJ2-6; the D is unclear. V was cut by 6 bases and J by 0 bases, with 3 bases left in between. Germline V CDR1 and CDR2: SGHVS, FNYEAQ. This CDR3 has 13 residues. CDR3 coding DNA: TGTGCCAGCAGACTCTCTGGGGCCAACGTCCTGACTTTC. Its protein is CASRLSGANVLTF.

The chain couples TRBV19 to TRBJ2-7; 8 positions agree with TRBD2. This CDR3 has 14 residues. Germline V gene data show CDR1 as LNHDA and CDR2 as SQIVND (reference sequence). The V segment lost 2 bases and the J segment 3 bases; nucleotides outside the gene matches: 3. CDR3 coding DNA: TGTGCCAGTAGTATAACTAGCGGCCGCTACGAGCAGTACTTC. Translated: CASSITSGRYEQYF.